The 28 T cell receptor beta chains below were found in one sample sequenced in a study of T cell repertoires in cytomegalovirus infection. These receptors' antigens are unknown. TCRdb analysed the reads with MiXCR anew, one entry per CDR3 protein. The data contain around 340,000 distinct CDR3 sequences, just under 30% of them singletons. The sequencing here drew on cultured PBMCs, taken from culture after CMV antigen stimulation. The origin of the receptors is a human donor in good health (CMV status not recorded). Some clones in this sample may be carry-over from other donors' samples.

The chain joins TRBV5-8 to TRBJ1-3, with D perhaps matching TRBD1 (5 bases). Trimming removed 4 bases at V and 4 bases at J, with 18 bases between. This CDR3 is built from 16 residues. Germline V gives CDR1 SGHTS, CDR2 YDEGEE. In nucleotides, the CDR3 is TGTGCCAGCAGCCCCCCGGGGGGAACGAAAGGAAACACCATATATTTT. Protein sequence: CASSPPGGTKGNTIYF.

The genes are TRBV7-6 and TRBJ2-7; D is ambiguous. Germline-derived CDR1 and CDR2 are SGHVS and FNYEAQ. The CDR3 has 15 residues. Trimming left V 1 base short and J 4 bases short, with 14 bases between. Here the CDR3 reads CASSLEAAAAYEQYF. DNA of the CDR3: TGTGCCAGCAGCTTAGAGGCGGCCGCCGCGTACGAGCAGTACTTC.

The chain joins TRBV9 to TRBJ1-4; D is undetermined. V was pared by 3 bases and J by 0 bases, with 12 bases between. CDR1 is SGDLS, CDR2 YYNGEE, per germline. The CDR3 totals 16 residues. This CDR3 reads CASSARTAATNEKLFF. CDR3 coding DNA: TGTGCCAGCAGCGCCCGGACGGCTGCAACTAATGAAAAACTGTTTTTT.

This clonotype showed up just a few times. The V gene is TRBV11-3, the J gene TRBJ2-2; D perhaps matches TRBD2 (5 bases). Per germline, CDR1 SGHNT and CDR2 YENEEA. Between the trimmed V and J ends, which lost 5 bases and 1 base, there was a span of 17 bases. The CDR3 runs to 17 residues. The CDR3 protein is CASSPRTGSKNTGELFF. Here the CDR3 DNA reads TGTGCCAGCAGCCCCCGGACGGGAAGTAAGAACACCGGGGAGCTGTTTTTT. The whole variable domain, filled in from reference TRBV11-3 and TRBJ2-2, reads EAGVVQSPRYKIIEKKQPVAFWCNPISGHNTLYWYLQNLGQGPELLIRYENEEAVDDSQLPKDRFSAERLKGVDSTLKIQPAELGDSAVYLCASSPRTGSKNTGELFFGEGSRLTVL.

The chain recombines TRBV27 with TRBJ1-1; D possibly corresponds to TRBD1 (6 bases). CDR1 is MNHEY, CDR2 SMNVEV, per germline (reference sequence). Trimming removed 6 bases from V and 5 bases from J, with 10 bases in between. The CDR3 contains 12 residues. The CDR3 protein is CASRQGGTEAFF. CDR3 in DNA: TGTGCCAGCAGACAGGGAGGGACTGAAGCTTTCTTT.

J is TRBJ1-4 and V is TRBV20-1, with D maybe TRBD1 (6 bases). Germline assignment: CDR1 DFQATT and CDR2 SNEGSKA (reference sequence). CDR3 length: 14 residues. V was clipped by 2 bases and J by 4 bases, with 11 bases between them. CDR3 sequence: CSARQGNGNEKLFF. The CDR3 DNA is TGCAGTGCTAGACAGGGGAATGGTAATGAAAAACTGTTTTTT.

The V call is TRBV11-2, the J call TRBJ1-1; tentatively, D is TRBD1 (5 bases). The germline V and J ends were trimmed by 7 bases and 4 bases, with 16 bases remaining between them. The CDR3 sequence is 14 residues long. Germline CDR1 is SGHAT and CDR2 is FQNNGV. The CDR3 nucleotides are TGTGCCAGCACCCTAAAGATGGGGGGCACTGAAGCTTTCTTT. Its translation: CASTLKMGGTEAFF.

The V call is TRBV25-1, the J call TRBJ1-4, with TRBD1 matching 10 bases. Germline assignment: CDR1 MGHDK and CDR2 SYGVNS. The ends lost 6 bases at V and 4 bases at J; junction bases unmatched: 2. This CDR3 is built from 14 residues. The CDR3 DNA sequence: TGTGCCAGCAGGGGGGACAGGGGTAATGAAAAACTGTTTTTT. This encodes CASRGDRGNEKLFF. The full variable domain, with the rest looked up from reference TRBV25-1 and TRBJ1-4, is EADIYQTPRYLVIGTGKKITLECSQTMGHDKMYWYQQDPGMELHLIHYSYGVNSTEKGDLSSESTVSRIRTEHFPLTLESARPSHTSQYLCASRGDRGNEKLFFGSGTQLSVL.

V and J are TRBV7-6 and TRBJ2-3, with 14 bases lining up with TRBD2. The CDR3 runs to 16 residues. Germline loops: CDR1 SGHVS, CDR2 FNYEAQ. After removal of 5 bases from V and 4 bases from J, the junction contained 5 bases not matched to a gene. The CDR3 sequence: CASSTRLAGGPDTQYF. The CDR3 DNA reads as TGTGCCAGCAGCACCCGACTAGCGGGGGGGCCAGATACGCAGTATTTT.

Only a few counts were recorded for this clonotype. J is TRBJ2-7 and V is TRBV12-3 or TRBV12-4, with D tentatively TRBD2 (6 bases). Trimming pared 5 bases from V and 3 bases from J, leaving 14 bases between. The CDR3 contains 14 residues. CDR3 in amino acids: CASSLSGGHYEQYF. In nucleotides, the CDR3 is TGTGCCAGCAGTCTCTCCGGGGGTCACTACGAGCAGTACTTC.

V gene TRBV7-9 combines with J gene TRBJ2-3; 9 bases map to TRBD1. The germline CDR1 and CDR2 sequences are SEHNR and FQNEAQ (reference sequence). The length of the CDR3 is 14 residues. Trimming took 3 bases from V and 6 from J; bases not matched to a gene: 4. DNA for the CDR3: TGTGCCAGCAGCTTGACAGGGGGATACGATACGCAGTATTTT. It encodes CASSLTGGYDTQYF.

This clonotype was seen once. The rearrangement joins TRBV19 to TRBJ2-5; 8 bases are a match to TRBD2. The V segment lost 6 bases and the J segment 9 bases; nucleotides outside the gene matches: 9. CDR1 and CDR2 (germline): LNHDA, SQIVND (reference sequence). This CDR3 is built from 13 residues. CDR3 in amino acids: CASSPSGGRAQYF. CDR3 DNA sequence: TGTGCCAGTAGCCCCTCGGGGGGGCGGGCCCAGTACTTC.

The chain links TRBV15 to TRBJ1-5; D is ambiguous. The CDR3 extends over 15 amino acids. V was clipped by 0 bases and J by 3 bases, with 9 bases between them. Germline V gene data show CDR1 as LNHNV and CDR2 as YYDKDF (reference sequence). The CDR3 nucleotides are TGTGCCACCAGCAGAGATGGCACGGTCAATCAGCCCCAGCATTTT. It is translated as CATSRDGTVNQPQHF.

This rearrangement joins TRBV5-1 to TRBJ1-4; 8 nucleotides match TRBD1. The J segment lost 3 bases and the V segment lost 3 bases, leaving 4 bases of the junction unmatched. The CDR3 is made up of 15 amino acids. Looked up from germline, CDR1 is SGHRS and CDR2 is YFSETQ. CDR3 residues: CASSSQGAANEKLFF. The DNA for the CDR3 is TGCGCCAGCAGCTCTCAGGGGGCAGCTAATGAAAAACTGTTTTTT.

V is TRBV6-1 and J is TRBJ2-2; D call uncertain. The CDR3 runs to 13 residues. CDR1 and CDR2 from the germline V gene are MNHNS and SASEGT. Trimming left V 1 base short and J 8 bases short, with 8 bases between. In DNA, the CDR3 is TGTGCCAGCAGTGAAGAGGGCGAAGGGGAGCTGTTTTTT. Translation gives CASSEEGEGELFF.

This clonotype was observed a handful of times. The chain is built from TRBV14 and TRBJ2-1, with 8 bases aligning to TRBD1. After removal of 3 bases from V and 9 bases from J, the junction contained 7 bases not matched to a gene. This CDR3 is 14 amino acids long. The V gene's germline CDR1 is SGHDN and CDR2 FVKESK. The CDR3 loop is CASSHDRGRTEQFF. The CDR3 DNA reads TGTGCCAGCAGCCACGACAGGGGACGGACTGAGCAGTTCTTC. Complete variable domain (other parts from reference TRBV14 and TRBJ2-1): EAGVTQFPSHSVIEKGQTVTLRCDPISGHDNLYWYRRVMGKEIKFLLHFVKESKQDESGMPNNRFLAERTGGTYSTLKVQPAELEDSGVYFCASSHDRGRTEQFFGPGTRLTVL.

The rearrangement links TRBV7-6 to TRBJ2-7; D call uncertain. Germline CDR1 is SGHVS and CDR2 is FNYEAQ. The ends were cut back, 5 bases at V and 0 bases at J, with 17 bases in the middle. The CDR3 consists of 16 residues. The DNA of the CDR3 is TGTGCCAGCAGCCCCGCATCCTCGGTCCCCTCCTACGAGCAGTACTTC. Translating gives CASSPASSVPSYEQYF.

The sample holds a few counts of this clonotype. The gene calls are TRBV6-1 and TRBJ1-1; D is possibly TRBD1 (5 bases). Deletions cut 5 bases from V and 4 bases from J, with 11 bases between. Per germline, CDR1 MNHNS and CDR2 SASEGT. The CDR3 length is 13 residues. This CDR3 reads CASSHLGLTEAFF. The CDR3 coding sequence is TGTGCCAGCAGTCATCTGGGGCTCACTGAAGCTTTCTTT.

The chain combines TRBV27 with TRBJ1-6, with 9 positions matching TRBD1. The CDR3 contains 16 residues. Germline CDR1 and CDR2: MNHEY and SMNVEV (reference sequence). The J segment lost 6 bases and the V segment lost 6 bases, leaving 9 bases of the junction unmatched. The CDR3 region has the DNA TGTGCCAGCAGCCGGGGGACAGGGCCTCTTAATTCACCCCTCCACTTT. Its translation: CASSRGTGPLNSPLHF.

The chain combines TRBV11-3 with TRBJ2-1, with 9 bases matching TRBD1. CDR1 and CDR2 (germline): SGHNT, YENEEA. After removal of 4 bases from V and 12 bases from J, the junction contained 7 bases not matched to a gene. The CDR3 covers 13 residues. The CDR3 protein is CASSSRDREGQFF. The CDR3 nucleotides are TGTGCCAGCAGCTCCAGGGACAGGGAGGGGCAGTTCTTC.

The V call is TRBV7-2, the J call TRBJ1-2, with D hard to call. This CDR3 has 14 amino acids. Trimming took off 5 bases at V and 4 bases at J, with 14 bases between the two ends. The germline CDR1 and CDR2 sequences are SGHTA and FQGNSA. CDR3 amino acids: CASSPREQIYGYTF. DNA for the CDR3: TGTGCCAGCAGCCCAAGGGAGCAGATCTATGGCTACACCTTC.

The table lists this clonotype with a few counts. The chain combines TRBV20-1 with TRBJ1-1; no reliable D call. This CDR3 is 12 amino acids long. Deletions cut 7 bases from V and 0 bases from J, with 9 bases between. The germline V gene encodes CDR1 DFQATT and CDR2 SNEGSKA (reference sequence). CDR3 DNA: TGCAGTGTTGATGGGGTGAACACTGAAGCTTTCTTT. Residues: CSVDGVNTEAFF.

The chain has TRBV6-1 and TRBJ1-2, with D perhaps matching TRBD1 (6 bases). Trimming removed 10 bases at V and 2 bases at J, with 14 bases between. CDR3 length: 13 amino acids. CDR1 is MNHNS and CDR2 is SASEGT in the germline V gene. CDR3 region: CATLDDRNYGYTF. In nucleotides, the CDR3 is TGTGCCACGCTGGACGACAGGAACTATGGCTACACCTTC.

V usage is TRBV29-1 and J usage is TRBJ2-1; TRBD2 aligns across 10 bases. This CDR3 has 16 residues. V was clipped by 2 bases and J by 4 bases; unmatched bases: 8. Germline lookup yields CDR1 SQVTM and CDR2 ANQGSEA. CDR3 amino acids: CSVESASGGLYNEQFF. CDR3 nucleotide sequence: TGCAGCGTTGAATCGGCTAGCGGGGGCCTATACAATGAGCAGTTCTTC.

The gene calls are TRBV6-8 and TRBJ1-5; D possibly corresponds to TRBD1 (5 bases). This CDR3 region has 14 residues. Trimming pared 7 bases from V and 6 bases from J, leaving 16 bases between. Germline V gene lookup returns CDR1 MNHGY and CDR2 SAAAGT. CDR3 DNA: TGTGCCAGCACACAATGGAGGGGCGGTCAGCCCCAGCATTTT. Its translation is CASTQWRGGQPQHF.

The CDR3 sequence: CAWEQPGRAQHF. The CDR3 DNA is TGTGCCTGGGAACAGCCGGGGAGGGCCCAGCATTTT. J is TRBJ1-5 and V is TRBV30; D is undetermined. V lost 5 bases and J lost 11, with 16 bases in between. The germline gives CDR1 GTSNPN, CDR2 SVGIG (reference sequence). The CDR3 covers 12 residues.

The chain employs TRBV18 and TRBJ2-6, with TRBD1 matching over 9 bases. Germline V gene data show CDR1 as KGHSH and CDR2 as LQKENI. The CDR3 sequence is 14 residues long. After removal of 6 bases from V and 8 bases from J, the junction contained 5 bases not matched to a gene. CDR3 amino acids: CASSPDRGTNVLTF. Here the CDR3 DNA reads TGTGCCAGCTCGCCGGACAGGGGTACCAACGTCCTGACTTTC.

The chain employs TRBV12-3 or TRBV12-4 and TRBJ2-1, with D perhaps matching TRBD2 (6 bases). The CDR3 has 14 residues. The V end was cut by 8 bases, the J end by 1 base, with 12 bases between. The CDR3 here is CASAPGDSYNEQFF. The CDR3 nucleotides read TGTGCCAGCGCCCCGGGGGATTCCTACAATGAGCAGTTCTTC.